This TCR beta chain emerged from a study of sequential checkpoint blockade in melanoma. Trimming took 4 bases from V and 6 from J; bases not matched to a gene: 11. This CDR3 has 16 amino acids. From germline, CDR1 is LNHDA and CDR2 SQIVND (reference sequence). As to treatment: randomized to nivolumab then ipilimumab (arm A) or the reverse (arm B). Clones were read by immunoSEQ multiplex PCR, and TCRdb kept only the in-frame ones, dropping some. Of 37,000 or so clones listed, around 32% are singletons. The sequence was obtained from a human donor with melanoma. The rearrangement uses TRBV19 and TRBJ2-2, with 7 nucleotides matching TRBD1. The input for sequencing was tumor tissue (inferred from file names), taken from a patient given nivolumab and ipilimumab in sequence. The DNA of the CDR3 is TGTGCCAGTAGTACTCACAGGGGATCTTATTCCGGGGAGCTGTTTTTT. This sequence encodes CASSTHRGSYSGELFF.